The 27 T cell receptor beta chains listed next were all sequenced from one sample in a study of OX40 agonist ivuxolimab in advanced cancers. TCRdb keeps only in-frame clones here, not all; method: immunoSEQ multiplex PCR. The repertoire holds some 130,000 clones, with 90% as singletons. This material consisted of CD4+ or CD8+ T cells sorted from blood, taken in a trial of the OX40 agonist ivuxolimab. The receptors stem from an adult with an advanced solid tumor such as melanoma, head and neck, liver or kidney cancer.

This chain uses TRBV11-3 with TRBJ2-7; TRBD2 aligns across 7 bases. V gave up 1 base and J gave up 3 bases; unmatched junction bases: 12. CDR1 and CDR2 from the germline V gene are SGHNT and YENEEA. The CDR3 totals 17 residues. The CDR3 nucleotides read TGTGCCAGCAGCTTAGGATCGCCTGGGGGACTAAACTACGAGCAGTACTTC. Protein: CASSLGSPGGLNYEQYF.

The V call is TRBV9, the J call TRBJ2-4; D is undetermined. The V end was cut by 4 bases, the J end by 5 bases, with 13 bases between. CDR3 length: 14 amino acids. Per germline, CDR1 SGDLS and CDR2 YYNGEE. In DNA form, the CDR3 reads TGTGCCAGCAGCCTCTATGGTTCCGAAAACATTCAGTACTTC. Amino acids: CASSLYGSENIQYF.

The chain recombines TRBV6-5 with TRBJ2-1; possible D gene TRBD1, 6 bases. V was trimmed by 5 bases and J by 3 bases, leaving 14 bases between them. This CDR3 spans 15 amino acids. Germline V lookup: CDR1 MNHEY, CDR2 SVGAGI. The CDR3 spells CASSNRAPLYNEQFF. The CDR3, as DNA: TGTGCCAGCAGTAACAGGGCCCCTCTCTACAATGAGCAGTTCTTC.

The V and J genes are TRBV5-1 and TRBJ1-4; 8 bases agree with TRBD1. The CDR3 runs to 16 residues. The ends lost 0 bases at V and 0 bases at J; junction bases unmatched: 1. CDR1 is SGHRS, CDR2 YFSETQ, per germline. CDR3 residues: CASSLAGGSTNEKLFF. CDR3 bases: TGCGCCAGCAGCTTGGCAGGGGGCTCAACTAATGAAAAACTGTTTTTT. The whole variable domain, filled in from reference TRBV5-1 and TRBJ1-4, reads KAGVTQTPRYLIKTRGQQVTLSCSPISGHRSVSWYQQTPGQGLQFLFEYFSETQRNKGNFPGRFSGRQFSNSRSEMNVSTLELGDSALYLCASSLAGGSTNEKLFFGSGTQLSVL.

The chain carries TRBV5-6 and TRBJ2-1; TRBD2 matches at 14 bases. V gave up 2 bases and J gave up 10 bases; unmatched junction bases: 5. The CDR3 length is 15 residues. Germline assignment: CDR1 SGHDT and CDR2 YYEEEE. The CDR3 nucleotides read TGTGCCAGCAGCTTCGGGACTAGCGGGAGAACCGAGCAGTTCTTC. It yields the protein CASSFGTSGRTEQFF.

CDR3 DNA: TGTGCCAGCAGTTACCCGCTCACCGGGAGGGTCACCTACGAGCAGTACTTC. Its translation: CASSYPLTGRVTYEQYF. The chain is built from TRBV28 and TRBJ2-7, with TRBD2 matching 8 bases. Germline V CDR1 and CDR2: MDHEN, SYDVKM. The J segment lost 2 bases and the V segment lost 4 bases, leaving 13 bases of the junction unmatched. The CDR3 is made up of 17 amino acids.

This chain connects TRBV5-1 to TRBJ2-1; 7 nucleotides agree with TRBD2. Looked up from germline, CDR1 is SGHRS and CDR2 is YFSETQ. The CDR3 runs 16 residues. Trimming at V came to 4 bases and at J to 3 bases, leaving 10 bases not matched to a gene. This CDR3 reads CASSPGLSGFYNEQFF. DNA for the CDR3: TGCGCCAGCAGCCCGGGACTTAGCGGGTTCTACAATGAGCAGTTCTTC.

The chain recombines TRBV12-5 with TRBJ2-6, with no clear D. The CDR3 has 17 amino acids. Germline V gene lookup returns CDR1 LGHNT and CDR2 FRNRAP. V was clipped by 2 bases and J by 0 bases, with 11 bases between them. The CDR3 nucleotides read TGTGCTAGTGGTTTGTCTTCTCAGAGCTCTGGGGCCAACGTCCTGACTTTC. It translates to CASGLSSQSSGANVLTF.

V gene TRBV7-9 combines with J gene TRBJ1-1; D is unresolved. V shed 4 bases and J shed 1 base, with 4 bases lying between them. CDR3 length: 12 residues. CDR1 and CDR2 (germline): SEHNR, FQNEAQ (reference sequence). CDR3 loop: CASSSQNTEAFF. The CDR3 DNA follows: TGTGCCAGCAGCTCCCAGAACACTGAAGCTTTCTTT. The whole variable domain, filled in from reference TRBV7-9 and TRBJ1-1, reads DTGVSQNPRHKITKRGQNVTFRCDPISEHNRLYWYRQTLGQGPEFLTYFQNEAQLEKSRLLSDRFSAERPKGSFSTLEIQRTEQGDSAMYLCASSSQNTEAFFGQGTRLTVV.

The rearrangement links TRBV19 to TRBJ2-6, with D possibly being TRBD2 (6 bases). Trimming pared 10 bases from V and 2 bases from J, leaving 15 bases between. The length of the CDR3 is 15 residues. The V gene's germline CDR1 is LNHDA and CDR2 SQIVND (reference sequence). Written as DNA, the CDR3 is TGTGCCACGATTGACGGGGGTACTGGGGCCAACGTCCTGACTTTC. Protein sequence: CATIDGGTGANVLTF.

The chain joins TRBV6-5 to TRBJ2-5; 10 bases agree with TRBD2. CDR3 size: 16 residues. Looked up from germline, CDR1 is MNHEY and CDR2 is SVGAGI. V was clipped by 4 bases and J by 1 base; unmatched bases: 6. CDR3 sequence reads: CASSSRAGGPQETQYF. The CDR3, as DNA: TGTGCCAGCAGTTCGAGAGCGGGAGGGCCCCAAGAGACCCAGTACTTC.

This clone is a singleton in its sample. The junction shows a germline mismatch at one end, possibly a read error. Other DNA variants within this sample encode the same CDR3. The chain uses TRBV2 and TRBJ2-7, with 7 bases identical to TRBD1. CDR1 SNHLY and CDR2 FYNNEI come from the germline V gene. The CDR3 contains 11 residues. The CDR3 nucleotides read TGTGCCAGTAGTGAGCGACAGGGAAGGCGCTTC. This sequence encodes CASSERQGRRF.

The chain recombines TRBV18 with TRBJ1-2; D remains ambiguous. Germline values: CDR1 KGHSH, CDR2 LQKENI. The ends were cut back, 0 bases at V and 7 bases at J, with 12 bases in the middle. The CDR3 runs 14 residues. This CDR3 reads CASSPPVKGVGYTF. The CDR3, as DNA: TGTGCCAGCTCACCACCGGTAAAGGGTGTTGGCTACACCTTC.

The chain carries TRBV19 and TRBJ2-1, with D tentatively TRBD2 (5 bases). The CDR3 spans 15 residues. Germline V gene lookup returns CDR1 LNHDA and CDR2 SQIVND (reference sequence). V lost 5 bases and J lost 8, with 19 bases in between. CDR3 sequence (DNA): TGTGCCAGTAGTGCCTGGGAGCCCCCAAGGGATGAGCAGTTCTTC. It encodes CASSAWEPPRDEQFF.

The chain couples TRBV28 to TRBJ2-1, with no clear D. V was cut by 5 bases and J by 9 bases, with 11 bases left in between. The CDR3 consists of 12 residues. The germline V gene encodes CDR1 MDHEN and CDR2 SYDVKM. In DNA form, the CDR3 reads TGTGCCAGCAGTCTAGAGGATGCTGAGCAGTTCTTC. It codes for CASSLEDAEQFF.

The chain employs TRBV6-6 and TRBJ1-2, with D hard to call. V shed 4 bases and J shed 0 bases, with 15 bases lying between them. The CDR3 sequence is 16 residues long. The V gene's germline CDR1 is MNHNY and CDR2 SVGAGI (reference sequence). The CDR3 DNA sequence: TGTGCCAGCAGTTCCTCAATTCCGAGCTCTAACTATGGCTACACCTTC. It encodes CASSSSIPSSNYGYTF.

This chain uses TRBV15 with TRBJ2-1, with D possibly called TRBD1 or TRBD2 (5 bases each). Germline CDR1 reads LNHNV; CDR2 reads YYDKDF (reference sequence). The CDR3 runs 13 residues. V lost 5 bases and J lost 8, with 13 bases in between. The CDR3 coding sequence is TGTGCCACCAGCGGGCAGGGAGCTCATGAGCAGTTCTTC. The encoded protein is CATSGQGAHEQFF.

The CDR3 reads CASSPPGTGTGELFF. The CDR3 DNA reads as TGTGCCAGCAGCCCCCCCGGGACGGGCACCGGGGAGCTGTTTTTT. V gene TRBV7-2 combines with J gene TRBJ2-2; D possibly matches TRBD1 or TRBD2 (5 bases each). V was trimmed by 5 bases and J by 4 bases, leaving 14 bases between them. Germline CDR1 is SGHTA and CDR2 is FQGNSA. CDR3 length: 15 amino acids.

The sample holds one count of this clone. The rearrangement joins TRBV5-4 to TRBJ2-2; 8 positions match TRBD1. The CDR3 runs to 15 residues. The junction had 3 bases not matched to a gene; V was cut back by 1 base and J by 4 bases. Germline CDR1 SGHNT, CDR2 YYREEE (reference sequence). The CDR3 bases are TGTGCCAGCAGCTTGAGTACAGGGGGCACCGGGGAGCTGTTTTTT. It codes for CASSLSTGGTGELFF.

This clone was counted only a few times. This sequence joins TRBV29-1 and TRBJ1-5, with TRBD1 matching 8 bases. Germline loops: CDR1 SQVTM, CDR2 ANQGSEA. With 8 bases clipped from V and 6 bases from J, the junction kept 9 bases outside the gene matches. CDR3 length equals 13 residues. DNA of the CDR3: TGCAGCACCACAGGACAGGGCGGTCAGCCCCAGCATTTT. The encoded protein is CSTTGQGGQPQHF.

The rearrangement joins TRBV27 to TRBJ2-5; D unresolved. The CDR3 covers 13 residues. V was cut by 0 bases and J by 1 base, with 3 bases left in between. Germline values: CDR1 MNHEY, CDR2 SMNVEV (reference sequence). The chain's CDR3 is CASSLSPQETQYF. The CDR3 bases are TGTGCCAGCAGTTTATCACCCCAAGAGACCCAGTACTTC.

The DNA of the CDR3 is TGTGCCAGCAGTCATCGCCTTTGGGTATCAACTAATGAAAAACTGTTTTTT. Protein product: CASSHRLWVSTNEKLFF. This sequence joins TRBV11-3 and TRBJ1-4; no firm D call. Germline CDR1 and CDR2: SGHNT and YENEEA. The CDR3 is 17 amino acids. V lost 6 bases and J lost 0, with 17 bases in between.

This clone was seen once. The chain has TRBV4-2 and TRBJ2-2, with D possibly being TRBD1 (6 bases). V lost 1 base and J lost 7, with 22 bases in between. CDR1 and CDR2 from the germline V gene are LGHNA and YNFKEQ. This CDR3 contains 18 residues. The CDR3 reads CASSQVYRALGKGGELFF. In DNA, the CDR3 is TGTGCCAGCAGCCAAGTCTACAGGGCATTGGGGAAAGGCGGGGAGCTGTTTTTT.

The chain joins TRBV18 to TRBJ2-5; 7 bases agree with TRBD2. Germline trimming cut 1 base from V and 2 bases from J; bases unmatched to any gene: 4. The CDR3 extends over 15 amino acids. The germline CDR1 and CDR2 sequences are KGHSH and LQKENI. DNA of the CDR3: TGTGCCAGCTCACCACAGGCTAGCGGACAAGAGACCCAGTACTTC. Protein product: CASSPQASGQETQYF.

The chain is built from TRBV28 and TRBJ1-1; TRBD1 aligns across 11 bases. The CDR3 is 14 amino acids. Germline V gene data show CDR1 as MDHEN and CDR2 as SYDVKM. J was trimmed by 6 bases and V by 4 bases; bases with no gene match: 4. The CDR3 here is CASSSPGQGAEAFF. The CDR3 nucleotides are TGTGCCAGCAGTTCACCGGGACAGGGGGCTGAAGCTTTCTTT.

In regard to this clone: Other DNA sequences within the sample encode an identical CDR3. CDR3 in DNA: TGCGCCAGCAGCTCACAGGGAGGCGAGACCCAGTACTTC. Amino acids: CASSSQGGETQYF. The rearrangement uses TRBV5-1 and TRBJ2-5; D assignment may be TRBD1 or TRBD2 (6 bases each). Deletions cut 3 bases from V and 5 bases from J, with 11 bases between. Per germline, CDR1 SGHRS and CDR2 YFSETQ. This CDR3 region has 13 residues.

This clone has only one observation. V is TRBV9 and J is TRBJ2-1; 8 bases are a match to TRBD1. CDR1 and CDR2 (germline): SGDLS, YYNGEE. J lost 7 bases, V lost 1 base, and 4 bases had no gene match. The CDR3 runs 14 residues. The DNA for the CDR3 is TGTGCCAGCAGCGTAATGGACAGGGATAATGAGCAGTTCTTC. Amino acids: CASSVMDRDNEQFF.